This is a list of T cell receptor beta chains from one sample in a study of shared clonotypes between healthy human individuals. TCRdb keeps only in-frame clones here, not all; method: immunoSEQ multiplex PCR. The data show about 1.5 million clones, 96% seen once. The sequencing input was naive CD4+ T cells sorted from blood. The receptors here all came from a young man in good health. Each CDR3 is given without its conserved first and last residue. Each record gives: J gene, V gene, CDR3 protein.

TRBJ1-5 | TRBV2 | ASSGPGGSNQPQH
TRBJ1-1 | TRBV18 | ASSPWVNSNTEAF
TRBJ2-2 | TRBV19 | ATRGTGHSGELF
TRBJ2-2 | TRBV9 | ASSVVPGSNTGELF
TRBJ2-7 | TRBV29-1 | SVGTSGSHEQY
TRBJ2-7 | TRBV7-9 | ASSSRGNPTYEQY
TRBJ2-3 | TRBV27 | ASSLRDSSTDTQY
TRBJ2-7 | TRBV6-5 | ATSAGTSSYEQY
TRBJ2-3 | TRBV5-1 | ASSSSRAADTQY
TRBJ1-5 | TRBV7-2 | ASSSGQGINQPQH
TRBJ2-2 | TRBV19 | ASSTAGIHTGELF
TRBJ2-1 | TRBV2 | ASSVLGLAGEQF
TRBJ2-7 | TRBV11-2 | ASTPFQGTYEQY
TRBJ2-7 | TRBV21-1 | ASSTRDRPSYEQY
TRBJ2-3 | TRBV28 | ATSPRDKISDTQY
TRBJ1-2 | TRBV4-1 | ASSQDKKGNFNYGYT
TRBJ1-2 | TRBV6-1 | ASSATNYGYT
TRBJ2-7 | TRBV7-8 | ASSLGREQY
TRBJ2-1 | TRBV28 | ASSLGLGAGEQF
TRBJ1-2 | TRBV28 | ASTSGQIYGYT
TRBJ2-1 | TRBV11-2 | ASSFWTSGSSYNEQF